A selection of T cell receptor beta chains follows, all from one sample in a study of T cell responses to AZD1222 COVID-19 vaccine. Only in-frame clones appear in the TCRdb table, and some are missing; sequencing was by immunoSEQ multiplex PCR. Of 45,000 to 65,000 clones in the sample, around 80% were seen once. Specimen: peripheral blood, collected 28 days after the second AZD1222 dose. The source of these receptors is an adult who received the AZD1222 COVID-19 vaccine. CDR3s include the opening cysteine and the closing phenylalanine or tryptophan. Each record gives: V gene, D gene, J gene, clone size, CDR3 DNA, CDR3 protein. The D gene is left open where the match is weak. Only part of the rows carry a size: once, few, many, or a class if the clone is expanded.

TRBV3-1/TRBV3-2	NA	TRBJ1-1	NA	TGTGCCTCCAGGCGAAACACTGAAGCTTTCTTT	CASRRNTEAFF
TRBV7-9	NA	TRBJ2-7	NA	TGTGCCAGCAGCATCCACAGGGACCACGAGCAGTACTTC	CASSIHRDHEQYF
TRBV7-9	NA	TRBJ1-6	few	TGTGCCAGCAGCTTCCCTGGGTCTAATTCACCCCTCCACTTT	CASSFPGSNSPLHF
TRBV14	NA	TRBJ2-1	NA	TGTGCCAGCAGCCAAGATTTTGGTTTCAGAGTTTCGAAATACAATGAGCAGTTCTTC	CASSQDFGFRVSKYNEQFF
TRBV2	NA	TRBJ1-1	NA	TGTGCCAGCACCCCGTCGGTGAACACTGAAGCTTTCTTT	CASTPSVNTEAFF
TRBV7-2	NA	TRBJ2-2	few	TGTGCCAGCAGCATGAACATTGCCGGGGAGCTGTTTTTT	CASSMNIAGELFF
TRBV7-8	NA	TRBJ2-1	NA	TGTGCCAGCAGCTTATTAAGGGCAGCCTACAATGAGCAGTTCTTC	CASSLLRAAYNEQFF
TRBV29-1	TRBD2	TRBJ2-7	NA	TGCAGCGTTGGACAGCAGCAAGCATTCGGGACTAGCGGCTTCTACGAGCAGTACTTC	CSVGQQQAFGTSGFYEQYF
TRBV28	NA	TRBJ1-2	NA	TGTGCCAGCAGTTTACAGGGGTCTGGCTATGGCTACACCTTC	CASSLQGSGYGYTF
TRBV5-6	NA	TRBJ2-1	NA	TGTGCCAGCAGCTTGGCACAGGGAATTTACAATGAGCAGTTCTTC	CASSLAQGIYNEQFF
TRBV6-5	TRBD1	TRBJ1-5	NA	TGTGCCAGCAGGGACAGGGGGGTGCAGCCCCAGCATTTT	CASRDRGVQPQHF
TRBV27	NA	TRBJ2-3	NA	TGTGCCAGCAGTCCTGCGAGGGTTTGGGGCACAGATACGCAGTATTTT	CASSPARVWGTDTQYF
TRBV5-8	NA	TRBJ2-1	NA	TGTGCCAGCAGCTTGCAGACAGGCTCTTGGCGGGACCCCAATGAGCAGTTCTTC	CASSLQTGSWRDPNEQFF
TRBV5-1	TRBD1	TRBJ2-5	NA	TGCGCCAGCAGCTTATATACAGGGGACCAAGAGACCCAGTACTTC	CASSLYTGDQETQYF
TRBV5-1	NA	TRBJ2-7	few	TGCGCCAGCAGCCCGCAGGCCACCAGCTCCTACGAGCAGTACTTC	CASSPQATSSYEQYF
TRBV7-2	TRBD1	TRBJ2-1	NA	TGTGCCAGCAGCCGGGGACAGGGAGGCAATGAGCAGTTCTTC	CASSRGQGGNEQFF
TRBV2	NA	TRBJ1-5	few	TGTGCCAGCAGTGAGGCAGGGGCGAGCAATCAGCCCCAGCATTTT	CASSEAGASNQPQHF
TRBV2	NA	TRBJ2-3	NA	TGTGCCAGCAGTGAAGCGCTTACTGGAGATACGCAGTATTTT	CASSEALTGDTQYF
TRBV29-1	NA	TRBJ1-5	NA	TGCAGCGTTGAGGGGGATAGCAATCAGCCCCAGCATTTT	CSVEGDSNQPQHF
TRBV5-4	NA	TRBJ1-1	few	TGTGCCAGCACTACCGGGGGGGCTATTGGGAACACTGAAGCTTTCTTT	CASTTGGAIGNTEAFF
TRBV9	NA	TRBJ2-7	NA	TGTGCCAGCAGCCCGGGGGTCCGGGTCAACTACGAGCAGTACTTC	CASSPGVRVNYEQYF
TRBV6-5	NA	TRBJ1-2	NA	TGTGCCAGCAGCGACCTCGGACAGTTTTCTCATGGCTACACCTTC	CASSDLGQFSHGYTF
TRBV6-5	NA	TRBJ2-3	NA	TGTGCCAGCAGTTACGGCATTGGTCAAGGTACGCAGTATTTT	CASSYGIGQGTQYF
TRBV10-3	NA	TRBJ2-5	once	TGTGCCATCAGGGACCTAGGAGCGGGCGAGACCCAGTACTTC	CAIRDLGAGETQYF
TRBV18	NA	TRBJ1-5	NA	TGTGCCAGCTCACCAACCGATAGCAATCAGCCCCAGCATTTT	CASSPTDSNQPQHF
TRBV25-1	NA	TRBJ1-2	once	TGTGCCAGCGGGGAGCTCGGCTACACCTTC	CASGELGYTF
TRBV5-1	NA	TRBJ1-4	once	TGCGCCAGCAGCGCGGTCCTAGGGGAAAAACTGTTTTTT	CASSAVLGEKLFF
TRBV7-6	TRBD2	TRBJ2-1	NA	TGTGCCAGCAGCCCATTTAGCGGGGGGGCGGTTTGGGCCAATGAGCAGTTCTTC	CASSPFSGGAVWANEQFF
TRBV10-2	TRBD1	TRBJ2-4	NA	TGCGCCAGCAGCCTACAGGGGTATGAAAACATTCAGTACTTC	CASSLQGYENIQYF
TRBV7-9	TRBD2	TRBJ2-1	NA	TGTGCCAGCAGCTCCGCCGCTAGCGGGAGGCTCTTC	CASSSAASGRLF
TRBV7-2	TRBD1	TRBJ1-4	few	TGTGCCAGCAGTAGTCAGGGGGGTCCTAATGAAAAACTGTTTTTT	CASSSQGGPNEKLFF
TRBV9	TRBD1	TRBJ1-6	few	TGTGCCAGCAGCGTCGGGCAGGGGGCGAATTCACCCCTCCACTTT	CASSVGQGANSPLHF
TRBV3-1/TRBV3-2	NA	TRBJ2-3	NA	TGTGCCAGCAGCCAAACACTAGTAGCAGATACGCAGTATTTT	CASSQTLVADTQYF
TRBV11-2	NA	TRBJ2-5	NA	TGTGCCAGCAGCTTATCGGGGACTTCCCAAGAGACCCAGTACTTC	CASSLSGTSQETQYF
TRBV2	TRBD1	TRBJ2-3	NA	TGTGCCACCCCGGCAGGGGGCAATGAAGATACGCAGTATTTT	CATPAGGNEDTQYF
TRBV11-2	NA	TRBJ2-3	NA	TGTGCCAGCAGCTTAGCTAGGTCCGGCACAGATACGCAGTATTTT	CASSLARSGTDTQYF
TRBV12-3/TRBV12-4	NA	TRBJ2-1	NA	TGTGCCAGCAGTTTGAAAAGGGGTGAGGAGCAGTTCTTC	CASSLKRGEEQFF
TRBV7-2	NA	TRBJ1-3	NA	TGTGCCAGCAGCTTGGATTGGGCGGGCTCTGGAAACACCATATATTTT	CASSLDWAGSGNTIYF
TRBV5-1	NA	TRBJ2-1	NA	TGCGCCAGCAGCTCACGGTCAGGGCATATGGGCAATGAGCAGTTCTTC	CASSSRSGHMGNEQFF
TRBV30	NA	TRBJ2-7	NA	TGTGCCTGGAGTCCCCAGGACAGTAGCTCCTACGAGCAGTACTTC	CAWSPQDSSSYEQYF
TRBV4-1	TRBD1	TRBJ2-1	NA	TGCGCCAGCAGCCAGGAGCCGGGACAGTCCTACAATGAGCAGTTCTTC	CASSQEPGQSYNEQFF
TRBV7-9	NA	TRBJ2-5	few	TGTGCCAGCAGCCCCGCGGGGCGGGGACAAGAGACCCAGTACTTC	CASSPAGRGQETQYF
TRBV27	NA	TRBJ1-5	NA	TGTGCCAGCAGTTTAATCGCGGGGGGACTTGGGAGCAATCAGCCCCAGCATTTT	CASSLIAGGLGSNQPQHF
TRBV4-2	TRBD2	TRBJ2-1	NA	TGTGCCAGCAGCCAAGAGTTAGCGGGGCGATTGGGCAATGAGCAGTTCTTC	CASSQELAGRLGNEQFF
TRBV3-1/TRBV3-2	NA	TRBJ2-2	NA	TGTGCCAGCAGGAGACGGACACCTGAGAACACCGGGGAGCTGTTTTTT	CASRRRTPENTGELFF